A single sample gave rise to the 17 T cell receptor beta chains below, sequenced in a study of blood T cell repertoires in COVID-19. TCRdb keeps only in-frame clones here, not all; method: immunoSEQ multiplex PCR. The table lists about 76,000 clones, more than 80% of them singletons. Input material: peripheral blood. The receptors stem from a woman aged 55-69 years with acute or convalescent COVID-19.

The rearrangement uses TRBV3-1 (or the pseudogene TRBV3-2) and TRBJ2-2, with D possibly matching TRBD2 (6 bases). Germline CDR1 is LGHDT and CDR2 is YNNKEL (reference sequence). This CDR3 is built from 17 residues. V lost 4 bases, J lost 5 bases, and 20 bases lay in between. CDR3 amino acids: CASSLSGGRVGTGELFF. CDR3 bases: TGTGCCAGCAGCCTCTCCGGGGGAAGGGTAGGGACCGGGGAGCTGTTTTTT.

V is TRBV6-5 and J is TRBJ1-4; the D is unclear. The CDR3 covers 14 residues. Germline CDR1 reads MNHEY; CDR2 reads SVGAGI. V was pared by 2 bases and J by 8 bases, with 12 bases between. CDR3 region: CASSYGEAGEKLFF. The CDR3 DNA follows: TGTGCCAGCAGTTACGGCGAAGCGGGGGAAAAACTGTTTTTT.

V gene TRBV3-1 (or the pseudogene TRBV3-2) combines with J gene TRBJ1-2, with 8 bases identical to TRBD1. Germline V gives CDR1 LGHDT, CDR2 YNNKEL (reference sequence). There are 15 residues in the CDR3. After removal of 1 base from V and 7 bases from J, the junction contained 8 bases not matched to a gene. CDR3 sequence: CASSQGTGGSGGYTF. The CDR3 DNA is TGTGCCAGCAGCCAAGGAACAGGGGGATCGGGTGGCTACACCTTC.

This clone was counted a single time. J is TRBJ1-1 and V is TRBV19, with TRBD1 as a possible D gene (5 bases). The V gene's germline CDR1 is LNHDA and CDR2 SQIVND (reference sequence). V shed 0 bases and J shed 1 base, with 9 bases lying between them. The CDR3 sequence is 15 residues long. Written as DNA, the CDR3 is TGTGCCAGTAGTATAGACAGGGTGAAGAACACTGAAGCTTTCTTT. Translation gives CASSIDRVKNTEAFF. The full variable domain, in which reference TRBV19 and TRBJ1-1 provide the parts outside the CDR3, is DGGITQSPKYLFRKEGQNVTLSCEQNLNHDAMYWYRQDPGQGLRLIYYSQIVNDFQKGDIAEGYSVSREKKESFPLTVTSAQKNPTAFYLCASSIDRVKNTEAFFGQGTRLTVV.

This clone was detected ten times or more. The chain combines TRBV6-5 with TRBJ1-2, with 7 nucleotides matching TRBD1. The CDR3 has 13 amino acids. Germline-derived CDR1 and CDR2 are MNHEY and SVGAGI. V was clipped by 4 bases and J by 6 bases; unmatched bases: 5. CDR3 bases: TGTGCCAGCAGTTTCACAGGGGAGGATGGCTACACCTTC. Translation gives CASSFTGEDGYTF.

The J gene is TRBJ2-1, the V gene TRBV27; 8 bases are shared with TRBD1. V shed 7 bases, J shed 6 bases, and the junction held 8 bases outside the gene matches. The CDR3 length is 14 residues. Per the germline V gene, CDR1 is MNHEY and CDR2 is SMNVEV (reference sequence). The CDR3 region has the DNA TGTGCCAGCACCCTTGCCGGGACAGGCAATGAGCAGTTCTTC. This translates into CASTLAGTGNEQFF.

This clone came up a few times. The chain carries TRBV25-1 and TRBJ2-2; 8 bases align to TRBD2. CDR1 and CDR2 (germline): MGHDK, SYGVNS. The CDR3 is 17 amino acids. The ends lost 2 bases at V and 3 bases at J; junction bases unmatched: 8. DNA for the CDR3: TGTGCCAGCAGTGAACCCGGACTAGCTCAGGACACCGGGGAGCTGTTTTTT. This gives the protein CASSEPGLAQDTGELFF.

The CDR3 protein is CASSLPGTWLGETQYF. As DNA, the CDR3 is TGTGCCAGCAGCTTACCCGGGACATGGCTCGGAGAGACCCAGTACTTC. The gene calls are TRBV7-9 and TRBJ2-5, with D possibly being TRBD1 (6 bases). Between the trimmed V and J ends, which lost 2 bases and 4 bases, there was a span of 17 bases. CDR3 length equals 16 residues. Germline V CDR1 and CDR2: SEHNR, FQNEAQ (reference sequence).

The V call is TRBV11-2, the J call TRBJ1-3; TRBD1 matches 9 bases. CDR3 length equals 18 residues. In germline, CDR1 is SGHAT, CDR2 FQNNGV. The V and J ends lost 3 bases and 1 base, in that order; junction bases with no gene match: 10. Here the CDR3 reads CASSFRGTGTGSGNTIYF. As DNA, the CDR3 is TGTGCCAGCAGCTTTAGGGGGACTGGGACAGGGTCTGGAAACACCATATATTTT.

The CDR3 here is CASRGDGGSTDTQYF. In DNA form, the CDR3 reads TGTGCCAGCAGGGGGGACGGGGGTAGCACAGATACGCAGTATTTT. The gene calls are TRBV6-5 and TRBJ2-3; perhaps TRBD2 as D (6 bases). This CDR3 contains 15 residues. V lost 6 bases and J lost 0, with 13 bases in between. Per germline, CDR1 MNHEY and CDR2 SVGAGI.

The V and J genes are TRBV3-1 (or the pseudogene TRBV3-2) and TRBJ2-7, with D maybe TRBD2 (7 bases). This CDR3 has 15 amino acids. With 0 bases removed from V and 7 bases from J, the gap between germline ends came to 16 bases. Germline V gene lookup returns CDR1 LGHDT and CDR2 YNNKEL (reference sequence). For the CDR3, the DNA is TGTGCCAGCAGCCAAGATTGGCAGGGGAGGGGGGAGCAGTACGTC. This encodes CASSQDWQGRGEQYV.

The CDR3 spells CASSLSSETQYF. CDR3 DNA: TGTGCCAGCAGCTTATCTTCGGAGACCCAGTACTTC. V and J are TRBV7-6 and TRBJ2-5, with D uncertain. The V and J ends lost 2 bases and 5 bases respectively, with 6 bases between them. The CDR3 consists of 12 residues. Germline assignment: CDR1 SGHVS and CDR2 FNYEAQ.

This chain links TRBV10-3 with TRBJ1-1, with D unresolved. The CDR3 totals 13 residues. V was trimmed by 3 bases and J by 3 bases, leaving 8 bases between them. Germline-derived CDR1 and CDR2 are ENHRY and SYGVKD. The CDR3 region is CAISDPGYTEAFF. CDR3 DNA sequence: TGTGCCATCAGTGATCCGGGATACACTGAAGCTTTCTTT.

This chain uses TRBV29-1 with TRBJ2-5, with D possibly being TRBD2 (6 bases). Between the trimmed V and J ends, which lost 7 bases and 2 bases, there was a span of 8 bases. CDR1 and CDR2 from the germline V gene are SQVTM and ANQGSEA. This CDR3 is built from 11 residues. CDR3 nucleotide sequence: TGCAGCGGCGGAGGGCAAGAGACCCAGTACTTC. Protein sequence: CSGGGQETQYF.

CDR3 DNA: TGTGCCAGCAGCCCCCTCAGGACGGGGGAGACCCAGTACTTC. It translates to CASSPLRTGETQYF. The chain is built from TRBV7-9 and TRBJ2-5; maybe TRBD2 (5 bases). Per germline, CDR1 SEHNR and CDR2 FQNEAQ (reference sequence). Trimming took off 5 bases at V and 5 bases at J, with 15 bases between the two ends. This CDR3 is 14 amino acids long.

The chain links TRBV6-2 or TRBV6-3 to TRBJ2-7; 10 nucleotides agree with TRBD1. The V gene's germline CDR1 is MNHEY and CDR2 SVGEGT. This CDR3 has 14 amino acids. V gave up 6 bases and J gave up 1 base; unmatched junction bases: 3. The CDR3 region has the DNA TGTGCCAGCAGCCGGGACAGGGGTTCCTACGAGCAGTACTTC. It encodes CASSRDRGSYEQYF.

The chain is built from TRBV7-9 and TRBJ2-3; the match to TRBD2 covers 7 bases. This CDR3 has 15 amino acids. The V and J ends lost 6 bases and 0 bases, in that order; junction bases with no gene match: 6. Per the germline V gene, CDR1 is SEHNR and CDR2 is FQNEAQ (reference sequence). CDR3 protein: CASRASGASTDTQYF. CDR3 nucleotide sequence: TGTGCCAGCAGAGCTAGCGGAGCTAGCACAGATACGCAGTATTTT.